The T cell receptor beta chain described here comes from a study of T cell repertoires in cytomegalovirus infection. Study details: Matching HLA type, along with CMV infection, was indicated by public TCR beta signatures. Study-wide points: Identification of carriers of CMV plus the relevant HLA was performed using cumulative public TCR beta family frequency. HLA-C-restricted, CMV-specific TCR beta clonotypes were dominant ex vivo.

Turning to this clonotype: Its matching antigen is unknown.

TCRdb used MiXCR to reprocess the reads, holding one entry per CDR3 protein. The table has about 160,000 distinct CDR3 sequences, about 22% seen once; the top ten hold roughly 27%. The source of this sequence is a human donor in good health (CMV status not recorded). Some clones in this sample may be carry-over from other donors' samples. Sample: CD8+ T cells from cultured PBMCs, taken from culture after CMV antigen stimulation.

The CDR3 sequence: CASSLVPGQGASNQPQHF. The DNA for the CDR3 is TGTGCCAGCAGCTTAGTTCCGGGACAGGGGGCGAGCAATCAGCCCCAGCATTTT. The chain joins TRBV7-2 to TRBJ1-5; 12 bases are shared with TRBD1. After removal of 1 base from V and 1 base from J, the junction contained 5 bases not matched to a gene. CDR1 SGHTA and CDR2 FQGNSA come from the germline V gene. This CDR3 is 18 amino acids long. Together with reference TRBV7-2 and TRBJ1-5, the CDR3 gives the full variable domain: GAGVSQSPSNKVTEKGKDVELRCDPISGHTALYWYRQSLGQGLEFLIYFQGNSAPDKSGLPSDRFSAERTGGSVSTLTIQRTQQEDSAVYLCASSLVPGQGASNQPQHFGDGTRLSIL.